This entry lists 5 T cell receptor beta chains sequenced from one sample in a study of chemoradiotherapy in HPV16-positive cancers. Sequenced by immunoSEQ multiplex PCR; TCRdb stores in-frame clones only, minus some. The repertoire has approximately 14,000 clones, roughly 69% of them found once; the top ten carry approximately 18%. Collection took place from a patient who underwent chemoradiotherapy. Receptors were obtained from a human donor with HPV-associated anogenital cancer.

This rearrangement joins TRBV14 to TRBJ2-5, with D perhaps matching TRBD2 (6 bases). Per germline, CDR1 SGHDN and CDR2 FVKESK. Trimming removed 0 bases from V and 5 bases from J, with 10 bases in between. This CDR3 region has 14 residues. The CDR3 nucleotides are TGTGCCAGCAGCCAAGAAAGGAGGGTGGAGACCCAGTACTTC. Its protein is CASSQERRVETQYF.

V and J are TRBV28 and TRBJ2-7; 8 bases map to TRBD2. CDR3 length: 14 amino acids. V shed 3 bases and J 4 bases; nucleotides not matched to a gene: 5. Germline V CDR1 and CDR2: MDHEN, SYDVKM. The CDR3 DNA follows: TGTGCCAGCAGTTTGATCACTAGCGGTTACGAGCAGTACTTC. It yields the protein CASSLITSGYEQYF.

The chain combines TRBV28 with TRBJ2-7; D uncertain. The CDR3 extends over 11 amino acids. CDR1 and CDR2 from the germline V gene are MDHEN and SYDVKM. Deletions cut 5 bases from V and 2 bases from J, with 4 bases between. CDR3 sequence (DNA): TGTGCCAGCAGTGGGACCTACGAGCAGTACTTC. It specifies CASSGTYEQYF.

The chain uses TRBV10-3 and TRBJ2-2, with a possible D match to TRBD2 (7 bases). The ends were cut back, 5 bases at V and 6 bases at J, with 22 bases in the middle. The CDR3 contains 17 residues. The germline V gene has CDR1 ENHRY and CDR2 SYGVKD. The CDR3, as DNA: TGTGCCATCAGTCCCCCGAGGGGGGGGCTCGGGTCCGGGGAGCTGTTTTTT. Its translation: CAISPPRGGLGSGELFF.

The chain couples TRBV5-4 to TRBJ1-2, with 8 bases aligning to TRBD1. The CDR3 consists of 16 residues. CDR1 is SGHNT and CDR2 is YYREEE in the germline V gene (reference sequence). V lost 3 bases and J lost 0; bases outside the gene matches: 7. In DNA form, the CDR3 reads TGTGCCAGCAGCTCAGGCCGGGACAGGACTAACTATGGCTACACCTTC. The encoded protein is CASSSGRDRTNYGYTF. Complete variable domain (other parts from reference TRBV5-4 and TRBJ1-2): ETGVTQSPTHLIKTRGQQVTLRCSSQSGHNTVSWYQQALGQGPQFIFQYYREEENGRGNFPPRFSGLQFPNYSSELNVNALELDDSALYLCASSSGRDRTNYGYTFGSGTRLTVV.